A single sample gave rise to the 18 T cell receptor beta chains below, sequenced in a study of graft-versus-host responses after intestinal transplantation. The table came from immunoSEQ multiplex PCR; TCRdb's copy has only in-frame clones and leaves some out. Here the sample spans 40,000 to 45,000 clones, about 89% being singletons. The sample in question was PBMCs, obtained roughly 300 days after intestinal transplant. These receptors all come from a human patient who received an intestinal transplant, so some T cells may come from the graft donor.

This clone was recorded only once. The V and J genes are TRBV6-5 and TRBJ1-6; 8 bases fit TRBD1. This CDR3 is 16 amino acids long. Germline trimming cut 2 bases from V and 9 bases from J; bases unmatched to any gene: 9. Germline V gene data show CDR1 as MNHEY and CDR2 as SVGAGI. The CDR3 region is CASSYGLDRAASPLHF. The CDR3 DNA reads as TGTGCCAGCAGTTACGGATTGGACAGGGCGGCTTCACCCCTCCACTTT.

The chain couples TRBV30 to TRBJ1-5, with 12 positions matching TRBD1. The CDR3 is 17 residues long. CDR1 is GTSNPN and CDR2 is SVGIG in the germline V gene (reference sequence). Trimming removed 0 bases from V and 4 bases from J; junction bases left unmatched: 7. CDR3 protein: CAWSVRDRGLANQPQHF. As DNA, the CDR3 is TGTGCCTGGAGTGTAAGGGACAGGGGGCTAGCAAATCAGCCCCAGCATTTT.

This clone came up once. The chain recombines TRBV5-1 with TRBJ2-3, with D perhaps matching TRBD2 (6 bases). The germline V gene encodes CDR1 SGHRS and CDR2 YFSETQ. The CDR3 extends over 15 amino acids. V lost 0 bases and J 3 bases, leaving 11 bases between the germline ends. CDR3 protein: CASSLEAAGTDTQYF. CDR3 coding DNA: TGCGCCAGCAGCTTGGAGGCGGCGGGGACAGATACGCAGTATTTT.

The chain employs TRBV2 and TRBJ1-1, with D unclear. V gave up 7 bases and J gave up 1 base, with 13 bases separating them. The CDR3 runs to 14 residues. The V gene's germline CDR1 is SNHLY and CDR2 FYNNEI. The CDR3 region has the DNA TGTGCCAGCATTTCCGGGGTGCAGAACACTGAAGCTTTCTTT. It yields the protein CASISGVQNTEAFF.

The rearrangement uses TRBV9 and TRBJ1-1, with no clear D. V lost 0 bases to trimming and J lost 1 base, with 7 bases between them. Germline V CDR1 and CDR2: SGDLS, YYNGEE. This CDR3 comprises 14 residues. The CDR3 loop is CASSVGTANTEAFF. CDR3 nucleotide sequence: TGTGCCAGCAGCGTAGGAACGGCGAACACTGAAGCTTTCTTT.

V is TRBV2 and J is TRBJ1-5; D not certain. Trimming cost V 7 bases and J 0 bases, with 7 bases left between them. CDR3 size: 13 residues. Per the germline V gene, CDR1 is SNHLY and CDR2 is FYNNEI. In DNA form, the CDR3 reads TGTGCCAGCACGGAATATAGCAATCAGCCCCAGCATTTT. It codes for CASTEYSNQPQHF. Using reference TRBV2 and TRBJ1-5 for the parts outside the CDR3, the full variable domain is EPEVTQTPSHQVTQMGQEVILRCVPISNHLYFYWYRQILGQKVEFLVSFYNNEISEKSEIFDDQFSVERPDGSNFTLKIRSTKLEDSAMYFCASTEYSNQPQHFGDGTRLSIL.

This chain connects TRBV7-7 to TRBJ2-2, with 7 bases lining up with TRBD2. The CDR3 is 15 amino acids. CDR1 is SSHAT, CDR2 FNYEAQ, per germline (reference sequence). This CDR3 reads CASGKRDSPAGELFF. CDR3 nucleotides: TGTGCTAGCGGCAAGCGGGATAGTCCGGCCGGGGAGCTGTTTTTT. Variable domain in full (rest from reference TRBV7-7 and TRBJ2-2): GAGVSQSPRYKVTKRGQDVTLRCDPISSHATLYWYQQALGQGPEFLTYFNYEAQPDKSGLPSDRFSAERPEGSISTLTIQRTEQRDSAMYRCASGKRDSPAGELFFGEGSRLTVL.

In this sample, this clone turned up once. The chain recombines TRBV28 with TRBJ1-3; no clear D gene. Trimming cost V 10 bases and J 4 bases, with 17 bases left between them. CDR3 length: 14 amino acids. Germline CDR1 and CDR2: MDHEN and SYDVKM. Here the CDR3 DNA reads TGTGCCATATCAGTTTCGGAGAGGGGAAACACCATATATTTT. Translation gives CAISVSERGNTIYF.

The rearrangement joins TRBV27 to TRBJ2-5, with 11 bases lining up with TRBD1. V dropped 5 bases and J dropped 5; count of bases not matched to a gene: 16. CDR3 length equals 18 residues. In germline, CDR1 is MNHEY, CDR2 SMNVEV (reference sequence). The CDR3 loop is CASSPLGSGQGAMETQYF. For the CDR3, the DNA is TGTGCCAGCAGTCCCCTCGGGAGTGGACAGGGGGCGATGGAGACCCAGTACTTC.

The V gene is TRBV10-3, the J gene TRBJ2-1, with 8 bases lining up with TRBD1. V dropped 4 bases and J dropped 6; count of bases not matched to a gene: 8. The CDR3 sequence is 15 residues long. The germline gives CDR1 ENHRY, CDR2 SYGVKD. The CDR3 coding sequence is TGTGCCATCAGTGTGGGGGGACAGGCGTTCAATGAGCAGTTCTTC. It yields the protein CAISVGGQAFNEQFF.

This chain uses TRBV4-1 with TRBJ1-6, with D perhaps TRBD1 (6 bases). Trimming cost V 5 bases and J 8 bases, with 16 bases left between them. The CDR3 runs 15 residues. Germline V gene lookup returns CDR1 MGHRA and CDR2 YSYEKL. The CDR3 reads CASSFRDNVHSPLHF. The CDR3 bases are TGCGCCAGCAGCTTCCGGGACAACGTACATTCACCCCTCCACTTT.

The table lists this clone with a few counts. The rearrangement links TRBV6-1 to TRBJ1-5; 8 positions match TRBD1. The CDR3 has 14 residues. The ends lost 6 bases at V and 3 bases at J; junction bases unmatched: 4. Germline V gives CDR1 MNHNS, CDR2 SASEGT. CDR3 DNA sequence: TGTGCCAGCAGCCAGACAGGGGCCAATCAGCCCCAGCATTTT. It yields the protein CASSQTGANQPQHF.

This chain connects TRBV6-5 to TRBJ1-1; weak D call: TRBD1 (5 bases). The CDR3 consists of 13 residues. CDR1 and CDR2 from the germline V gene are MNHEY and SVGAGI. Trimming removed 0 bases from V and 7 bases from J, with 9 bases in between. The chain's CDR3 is CASSYSRESEAFF. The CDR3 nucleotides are TGTGCCAGCAGTTACTCCAGGGAGAGTGAAGCTTTCTTT.

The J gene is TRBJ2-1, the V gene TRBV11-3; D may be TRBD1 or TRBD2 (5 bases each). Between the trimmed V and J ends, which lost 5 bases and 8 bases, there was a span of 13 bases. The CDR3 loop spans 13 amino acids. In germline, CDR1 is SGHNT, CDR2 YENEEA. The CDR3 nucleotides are TGTGCCAGCAGCCCGTACGGGGACGATGAGCAGTTCTTC. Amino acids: CASSPYGDDEQFF. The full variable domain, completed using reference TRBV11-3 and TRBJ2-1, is EAGVVQSPRYKIIEKKQPVAFWCNPISGHNTLYWYLQNLGQGPELLIRYENEEAVDDSQLPKDRFSAERLKGVDSTLKIQPAELGDSAVYLCASSPYGDDEQFFGPGTRLTVL.

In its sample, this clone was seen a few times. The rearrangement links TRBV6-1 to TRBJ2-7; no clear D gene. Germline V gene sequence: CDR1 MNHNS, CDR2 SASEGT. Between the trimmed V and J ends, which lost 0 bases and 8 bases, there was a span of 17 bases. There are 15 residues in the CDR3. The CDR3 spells CASSEARPDLTKQYF. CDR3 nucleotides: TGTGCCAGCAGTGAAGCGCGTCCCGACCTGACGAAGCAGTACTTC.

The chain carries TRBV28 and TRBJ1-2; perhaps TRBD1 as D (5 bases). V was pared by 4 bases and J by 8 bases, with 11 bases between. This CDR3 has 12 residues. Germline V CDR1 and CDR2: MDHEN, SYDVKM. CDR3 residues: CASSSRERGYTF. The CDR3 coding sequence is TGTGCCAGCAGTTCCAGGGAGAGAGGCTACACCTTC.

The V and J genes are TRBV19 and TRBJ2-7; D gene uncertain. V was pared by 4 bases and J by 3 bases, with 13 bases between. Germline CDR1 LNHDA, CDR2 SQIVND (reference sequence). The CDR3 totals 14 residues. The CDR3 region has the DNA TGTGCCAGTAGTAAGGGTGGACCGGTCTACGAGCAGTACTTC. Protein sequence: CASSKGGPVYEQYF.

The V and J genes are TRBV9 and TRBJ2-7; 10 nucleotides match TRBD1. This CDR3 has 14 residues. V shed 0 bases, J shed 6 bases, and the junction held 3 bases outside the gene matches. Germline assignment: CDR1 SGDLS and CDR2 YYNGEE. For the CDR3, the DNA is TGTGCCAGCAGCGTAGCGACAGGGGGCGGCGAGCAGTACTTC. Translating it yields CASSVATGGGEQYF.